This T cell receptor (beta chain) comes out of a study of blood T cell repertoires in COVID-19. For the study at large: Sources were T cells, B-cell-depleted T cells, or PBMCs; the material itself was cDNA or gDNA.

Original processing notes: How many nucleated cells were present was estimated from reference gene primer amplification. The assay was immunoSEQ multiplex PCR, and TCRdb's table has in-frame clones only and misses some. V, J and clone size were drawn from that table, and D and trimming were deduced from the DNA. In the table there are about 220,000 clones, roughly 75% of which are singletons. The CDR3 loop spans 14 amino acids. Trimming took off 1 base at V and 1 base at J, with 7 bases between the two ends. CDR1 is LNHDA, CDR2 SQIVND, per germline (reference sequence). The gene calls are TRBV19 and TRBJ2-5; D is unclear. This clonotype was obtained from a woman in her 70s with acute or convalescent COVID-19. Input material: peripheral blood. The CDR3 spells CASSIVSSQETQYF. The CDR3 DNA is TGTGCCAGTAGTATAGTTTCCAGCCAAGAGACCCAGTACTTC. Filled out from reference TRBV19 and TRBJ2-5, the complete variable domain reads DGGITQSPKYLFRKEGQNVTLSCEQNLNHDAMYWYRQDPGQGLRLIYYSQIVNDFQKGDIAEGYSVSREKKESFPLTVTSAQKNPTAFYLCASSIVSSQETQYFGPGTRLLVL.